Below, 18 T cell receptor beta chains from the same sample are listed, as sequenced in a study of cytomegalovirus exposure and HLA in healthy donors. 60 Vbeta and 13 Jbeta primers were used in PCR. Sequencing was performed with immunoSEQ multiplex PCR; in TCRdb, only in-frame clones are kept and a portion is missing. The sample includes approximately 250,000 clones, approximately 84% of them seen just once. Material: PBMCs. The source is a girl aged 2 to 9 in good health and CMV-seronegative.

The gene calls are TRBV2 and TRBJ2-7; TRBD1 matches 9 bases. V dropped 3 bases and J dropped 3; count of bases not matched to a gene: 3. Germline V gene sequence: CDR1 SNHLY, CDR2 FYNNEI. The CDR3 runs 14 residues. The DNA of the CDR3 is TGTGCCAGCAGTGACGAGACAGGGGGCTACGAGCAGTACTTC. Its protein product is CASSDETGGYEQYF.

V is TRBV4-2 and J is TRBJ1-3; the D gene is possibly TRBD1 (6 bases). CDR1 is LGHNA, CDR2 YNFKEQ, per germline. The CDR3 is 16 amino acids. The V end lost 1 base, the J end lost 3 bases, and 13 bases lay between the germline ends. The CDR3, as DNA: TGTGCCAGCAGCCAAGCCTCGGGGGGCGATGGAAACACCATATATTTT. Translation: CASSQASGGDGNTIYF.

The chain employs TRBV4-1 and TRBJ1-1; 8 nucleotides align to TRBD1. Germline assignment: CDR1 MGHRA and CDR2 YSYEKL. V lost 3 bases, J lost 1 base, and 7 bases stayed unmatched. There are 16 residues in the CDR3. CDR3 sequence: CASSQRLQGGNTEAFF. CDR3 bases: TGCGCCAGCAGCCAGCGATTACAGGGGGGGAACACTGAAGCTTTCTTT.

Comments on this clone: An end of the junction does not agree with germline; a read error may underlie this. V gene TRBV5-1 combines with J gene TRBJ2-5, with 10 bases that match TRBD2. This CDR3 region has 15 residues. CDR1 is SGHRS, CDR2 YFSETQ, per germline. CDR3 in amino acids: CASSLQREGQGTQYF. The CDR3 DNA reads as TGCGCCAGCAGCTTGCAGCGGGAGGGCCAAGGGACCCAGTACTTC.

The V gene is TRBV18, the J gene TRBJ2-5; a weak D match, TRBD2 (6 bases). V was trimmed by 3 bases and J by 2 bases, leaving 10 bases between them. CDR3 size: 14 residues. Looked up from germline, CDR1 is KGHSH and CDR2 is LQKENI. CDR3 sequence reads: CASSPSGAQETQYF. In nucleotides, the CDR3 is TGTGCCAGCTCACCTTCGGGAGCTCAAGAGACCCAGTACTTC.

This clone has more than one count but fewer than ten. The rearrangement joins TRBV6-1 to TRBJ2-1, with TRBD1 identical over 10 bases. From germline, CDR1 is MNHNS and CDR2 SASEGT. This CDR3 has 13 amino acids. V shed 8 bases, J shed 6 bases, and the junction held 4 bases outside the gene matches. The CDR3: CASLGTGVNEQFF. The CDR3 bases are TGTGCCAGCCTCGGGACAGGGGTCAATGAGCAGTTCTTC.

The chain has TRBV27 and TRBJ1-5; 9 nucleotides match TRBD1. The CDR3 consists of 18 residues. V shed 2 bases and J 0 bases; nucleotides not matched to a gene: 8. The germline CDR1 and CDR2 sequences are MNHEY and SMNVEV (reference sequence). CDR3 residues: CASSLHGQGTHSNQPQHF. The CDR3 DNA follows: TGTGCCAGCAGTTTACACGGACAGGGGACACATAGCAATCAGCCCCAGCATTTT.

The chain employs TRBV7-8 and TRBJ1-5; 9 nucleotides line up with TRBD1. CDR1 is SGHVS and CDR2 is FQNEAQ in the germline V gene. With 5 bases clipped from V and 5 bases from J, the junction kept 13 bases outside the gene matches. The CDR3 extends over 17 amino acids. Here the CDR3 reads CASSTRPGTGFDQPQHF. In DNA, the CDR3 is TGTGCCAGCAGCACGCGTCCCGGGACAGGGTTCGATCAGCCCCAGCATTTT.

The chain has TRBV27 and TRBJ1-1; D unresolved. There are 14 residues in the CDR3. Per germline, CDR1 MNHEY and CDR2 SMNVEV (reference sequence). V shed 5 bases and J shed 2 bases, with 12 bases lying between them. DNA of the CDR3: TGTGCCAGCAGTACCCTCAGGTCCAACACTGAAGCTTTCTTT. Translation gives CASSTLRSNTEAFF.

This chain links TRBV6-5 with TRBJ1-4, with D hard to call. The CDR3 spans 15 residues. The V end lost 6 bases, the J end lost 0 bases, and 11 bases lay between the germline ends. CDR1 MNHEY and CDR2 SVGAGI come from the germline V gene. For the CDR3, the DNA is TGTGCCAGCAGAGACGGCGGCGCAACTAATGAAAAACTGTTTTTT. Its protein is CASRDGGATNEKLFF.

The CDR3 protein is CSFLGQGGYGYTF. The CDR3 DNA follows: TGCAGCTTCCTAGGACAGGGGGGCTATGGCTACACCTTC. The chain carries TRBV29-1 and TRBJ1-2, with 10 bases matching TRBD1. V shed 8 bases, J shed 4 bases, and the junction held 7 bases outside the gene matches. Per germline, CDR1 SQVTM and CDR2 ANQGSEA. CDR3 length: 13 residues.

The genes are TRBV27 and TRBJ1-2; D gene unclear. With 5 bases removed from V and 2 bases from J, the gap between germline ends came to 12 bases. The CDR3 is 14 residues long. Looked up from germline, CDR1 is MNHEY and CDR2 is SMNVEV (reference sequence). In DNA, the CDR3 is TGTGCCAGCAGTGTGGCAGTTTGGAACTATGGCTACACCTTC. Residues: CASSVAVWNYGYTF.

The CDR3 DNA follows: TGCGCCAGCAGCTTGGGACTAGCGGGGGGGTCCTTGAATGAGCAGTTCTTC. It is translated as CASSLGLAGGSLNEQFF. J is TRBJ2-1 and V is TRBV5-1, with 14 bases lining up with TRBD2. V was pared by 0 bases and J by 7 bases, with 6 bases of the junction left unmatched. Germline V gene lookup returns CDR1 SGHRS and CDR2 YFSETQ. This CDR3 comprises 17 residues.

The chain joins TRBV19 to TRBJ1-2; perhaps TRBD1 as D (6 bases). From germline, CDR1 is LNHDA and CDR2 SQIVND (reference sequence). This CDR3 comprises 13 residues. Trimming pared 4 bases from V and 2 bases from J, leaving 8 bases between. CDR3 sequence reads: CASSRDKNYGYTF. CDR3 DNA sequence: TGTGCCAGTAGTAGGGACAAAAACTATGGCTACACCTTC.

This sequence joins TRBV2 and TRBJ1-3; D remains ambiguous. Germline V lookup: CDR1 SNHLY, CDR2 FYNNEI. The CDR3 spans 15 residues. V was trimmed by 4 bases and J by 2 bases, leaving 12 bases between them. The CDR3, as DNA: TGTGCCAGCAGTGCCCCGGAGAGGACTGGAAACACCATATATTTT. Protein sequence: CASSAPERTGNTIYF.

V and J are TRBV7-2 and TRBJ1-3; D is uncertain. The germline gives CDR1 SGHTA, CDR2 FQGNSA. Deletions cut 2 bases from V and 4 bases from J, with 9 bases between. The CDR3 sequence is 14 residues long. In DNA form, the CDR3 reads TGTGCCAGCAGCTTACCGGCGGGCGGAAACACCATATATTTT. Its protein product is CASSLPAGGNTIYF.

The rearrangement joins TRBV30 to TRBJ2-2, with 7 bases fitting TRBD2. This CDR3 has 14 residues. V trimming: 5 bases; J trimming: 5 bases; junction bases outside the gene matches: 8. The germline V gene encodes CDR1 GTSNPN and CDR2 SVGIG (reference sequence). CDR3 DNA: TGTGCCTGGGGGGGACTACGGGGTACCGGGGAGCTGTTTTTT. This translates into CAWGGLRGTGELFF.

Written as DNA, the CDR3 is TGTGCCAGCAGCTTAGTGGGTAGCGGGGACGATGAGCAGTTCTTC. Amino acids: CASSLVGSGDDEQFF. The rearrangement joins TRBV7-9 to TRBJ2-1; 8 bases map to TRBD2. Trimming at V came to 1 base and at J to 8 bases, leaving 7 bases not matched to a gene. CDR1 and CDR2 from the germline V gene are SEHNR and FQNEAQ (reference sequence). This CDR3 is built from 15 residues.